This paragraph reports one TCR beta chain. Its antigen is as yet unknown. Use of 60 Vbeta and 13 Jbeta primers characterized the PCR. Study processing details: The authors later counted roughly 76 million unique TCR beta chains, 9 million to 14 million of them shared. Sequenced by immunoSEQ multiplex PCR; TCRdb stores in-frame clones only, minus some. The DNA gave D and trimming, while V, J and clone size come from that table. Here the sample table reports about 88,000 clones. The data were taken from a study of cytomegalovirus exposure and HLA in healthy donors. The study's findings and limits: Clonal expansion, a later analysis showed, was greater in HLA-associated TCR beta chains than in equally common others. Being indistinguishable, some V segments were excluded, TRBV6-2 and TRBV6-3 among them.

With V trimmed by 3 bases and J by 0 bases, 6 bases remained unmatched. CDR1 is SGHVS and CDR2 is FNYEAQ in the germline V gene. The CDR3 extends over 17 amino acids. Sequencing was performed on PBMCs. The chain has TRBV7-6 and TRBJ2-3; 10 bases are shared with TRBD1. This TCR came from a girl aged 5 to 17 in good health and CMV-seropositive. For the CDR3, the DNA is TGTGCCAGCAGCTTGCCCCCGGGACAGGGGAGCACAGATACGCAGTATTTT. It is translated as CASSLPPGQGSTDTQYF.